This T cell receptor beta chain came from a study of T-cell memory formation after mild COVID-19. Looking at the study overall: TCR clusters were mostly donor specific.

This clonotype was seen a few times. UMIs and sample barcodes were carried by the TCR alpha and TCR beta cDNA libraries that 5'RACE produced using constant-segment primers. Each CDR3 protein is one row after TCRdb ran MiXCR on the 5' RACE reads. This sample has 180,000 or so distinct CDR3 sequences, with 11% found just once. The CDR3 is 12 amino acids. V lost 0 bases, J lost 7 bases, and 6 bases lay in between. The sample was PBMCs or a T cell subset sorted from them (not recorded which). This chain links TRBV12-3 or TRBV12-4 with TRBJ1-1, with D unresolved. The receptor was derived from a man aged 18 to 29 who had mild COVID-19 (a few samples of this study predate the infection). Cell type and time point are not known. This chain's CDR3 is CASSLAAGEAFF. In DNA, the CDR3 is TGTGCCAGCAGTTTAGCAGCGGGTGAAGCTTTCTTT.